What follows are 15 T cell receptor beta chains derived from one specimen sequenced in a study of T-cell memory formation after mild COVID-19. TCRdb recomputed calls from the 5' RACE reads with MiXCR, one row per CDR3 protein. The sample lists 80,000 to 130,000 distinct CDR3 sequences, around 10% occurring once. The sequencing sample was made of PBMCs or a T cell subset sorted from them (not recorded which). The source is a man younger than 35 who had mild COVID-19 (a few samples of this study predate the infection). Cell type and time point are not known.

The rearrangement uses TRBV29-1 and TRBJ1-2, with TRBD1 matching over 7 bases. The germline CDR1 and CDR2 sequences are SQVTM and ANQGSEA. Unmatched junction bases numbered 15, after V lost 3 bases and J lost 8 bases. This CDR3 spans 15 amino acids. CDR3 nucleotides: TGCAGCGTTGACCTTTACACGGTGAGGGGGCGAGGCTACACCTTC. It specifies CSVDLYTVRGRGYTF.

This clonotype was observed a handful of times. The chain uses TRBV4-1 and TRBJ1-2, with 8 nucleotides matching TRBD1. Germline trimming cut 1 base from V and 4 bases from J; bases unmatched to any gene: 8. The CDR3 covers 16 residues. In germline, CDR1 is MGHRA, CDR2 YSYEKL. CDR3 protein: CASSQGFPGTGYGYTF. The CDR3 region has the DNA TGCGCCAGCAGCCAAGGGTTTCCCGGGACAGGCTATGGCTACACCTTC.

J is TRBJ2-1 and V is TRBV7-2; 8 nucleotides match TRBD1. Trimming removed 5 bases from V and 4 bases from J; junction bases left unmatched: 4. CDR1 and CDR2 (germline): SGHTA, FQGNSA. The CDR3 spans 14 residues. CDR3 sequence reads: CASSPWTGYNEQFF. For the CDR3, the DNA is TGTGCCAGCAGCCCCTGGACAGGGTACAATGAGCAGTTCTTC.

The V gene is TRBV29-1, the J gene TRBJ2-3, with 11 bases fitting TRBD2. The CDR3 is made up of 16 amino acids. CDR1 is SQVTM, CDR2 ANQGSEA, per germline. V was clipped by 1 base and J by 7 bases; unmatched bases: 10. CDR3 amino acids: CSVEGTSGGDEHTQYF. DNA for the CDR3: TGCAGCGTTGAAGGCACTAGCGGGGGAGACGAACATACGCAGTATTTT.

This clonotype occurred a few times. The V and J genes are TRBV7-9 and TRBJ2-7, with D unresolved. V shed 5 bases and J shed 6 bases, with 11 bases lying between them. Germline CDR1 and CDR2: SEHNR and FQNEAQ (reference sequence). This CDR3 comprises 12 residues. This CDR3 reads CASSPVGVEQYV. CDR3 DNA sequence: TGTGCCAGCAGCCCGGTTGGGGTCGAGCAGTACGTC.

This clonotype has more than one count but fewer than ten. The V and J genes are TRBV7-9 and TRBJ2-7; D remains unclear. The CDR3 contains 13 residues. Per germline, CDR1 SEHNR and CDR2 FQNEAQ (reference sequence). V lost 4 bases, J lost 3 bases, and 10 bases lay in between. The CDR3 is CASSSLRSYEQYF. CDR3 coding DNA: TGTGCCAGCAGCTCACTTCGGAGCTACGAGCAGTACTTC.

The J gene is TRBJ1-2, the V gene TRBV11-2; D is uncertain. V lost 2 bases, J lost 12 bases, and 16 bases lay in between. The CDR3 spans 13 residues. Germline CDR1 is SGHAT and CDR2 is FQNNGV. The CDR3 loop reads CASSLTWLSPDTF. The CDR3, as DNA: TGTGCCAGCAGCTTAACCTGGCTGTCTCCCGACACCTTC.

This clonotype was recorded a few times. V gene TRBV5-1 combines with J gene TRBJ2-7, with 7 nucleotides matching TRBD1. CDR1 SGHRS and CDR2 YFSETQ come from the germline V gene. Trimming took 7 bases from V and 2 from J; bases not matched to a gene: 6. The CDR3 has 13 residues. The CDR3 DNA reads as TGCGCCAGCTCCGAGACAGGGACCTACGAGCAGTACTTC. Its protein is CASSETGTYEQYF.

This clonotype was found a few times. J is TRBJ1-1 and V is TRBV11-2; 7 nucleotides align to TRBD1. This CDR3 has 12 amino acids. Germline lookup yields CDR1 SGHAT and CDR2 FQNNGV. V shed 3 bases, J shed 7 bases, and the junction held 2 bases outside the gene matches. Written as DNA, the CDR3 is TGTGCCAGCAGCTTCGGGACAGTTGAAGCTTTCTTT. It yields the protein CASSFGTVEAFF.

This clonotype was detected a few times. This chain links TRBV12-3 or TRBV12-4 with TRBJ2-7; tentative D call: TRBD1 (5 bases). Trimming cost V 5 bases and J 2 bases, with 10 bases left between them. The CDR3 is made up of 13 amino acids. The CDR3 is CASSTDSPYEQYF. Here the CDR3 DNA reads TGTGCCAGCAGTACTGACAGTCCCTACGAGCAGTACTTC.

This clonotype was counted between two and nine times. The rearrangement joins TRBV7-9 to TRBJ1-2, with TRBD1 matching 10 bases. The CDR3 is 16 residues long. The junction had 10 bases not matched to a gene; V was cut back by 5 bases and J by 4 bases. Germline V lookup: CDR1 SEHNR, CDR2 FQNEAQ (reference sequence). CDR3 in DNA: TGTGCCAGCAGCACCCCAGCCCGGGACAGGGGCTATGGCTACACCTTC. Encoded protein: CASSTPARDRGYGYTF.

There are a few counts of this clonotype. The chain links TRBV7-6 to TRBJ2-2; possible D gene TRBD1, 5 bases. Germline V gives CDR1 SGHVS, CDR2 FNYEAQ. Trimming removed 5 bases at V and 1 base at J, with 11 bases between. The CDR3 contains 15 residues. This chain's CDR3 is CASSMGQGNTGELFF. The CDR3 region has the DNA TGTGCCAGCAGCATGGGGCAGGGGAACACCGGGGAGCTGTTTTTT.

This clonotype has more than one count but fewer than ten. The chain joins TRBV12-3 or TRBV12-4 to TRBJ2-7, with 7 bases that match TRBD2. J lost 2 bases, V lost 7 bases, and 8 bases had no gene match. This CDR3 has 14 amino acids. The CDR3 nucleotides are TGTGCCAGCACCCAAGCGGGGACTCCCTACGAGCAGTACTTC. Translated: CASTQAGTPYEQYF.

J is TRBJ1-2 and V is TRBV7-9, with D perhaps matching TRBD1 (5 bases). This CDR3 contains 16 residues. Germline CDR1 SEHNR, CDR2 FQNEAQ (reference sequence). Trimming pared 2 bases from V and 5 bases from J, leaving 18 bases between. CDR3 nucleotide sequence: TGTGCCAGCAGCTTAACCCCAGGGACTGGGGTGTATGGCTACACCTTC. It encodes CASSLTPGTGVYGYTF.

This clonotype occurred many times. This chain connects TRBV7-2 to TRBJ2-1; 8 bases are shared with TRBD1. CDR1 is SGHTA, CDR2 FQGNSA, per germline. This CDR3 contains 15 residues. The V gene end was trimmed by 1 base and the J gene end by 6 bases; junction bases not matched to a gene: 5. The CDR3 loop reads CASSLGQGAINEQFF. The CDR3 DNA is TGTGCCAGCAGCTTAGGGCAGGGGGCTATCAATGAGCAGTTCTTC.